The 19 T cell receptor beta chains presented below share a single source sample, sequenced in a study of T cell responses to AZD1222 COVID-19 vaccine. Here immunoSEQ multiplex PCR was the method, and the copy in TCRdb shows in-frame clones only, minus some. Here the sample spans over 85,000 clones, 85% to 95% being singletons. Specimen: peripheral blood, collected on day 0 of AZD1222 vaccination. Receptors originate from an adult in good health.

The V call is TRBV11-3, the J call TRBJ2-6, with a tentative D call TRBD1 (5 bases). V lost 7 bases and J 2 bases, leaving 15 bases between the germline ends. Germline V lookup: CDR1 SGHNT, CDR2 YENEEA. This CDR3 comprises 16 residues. CDR3 amino acids: CASIGQDRTGANVLTF. The DNA for the CDR3 is TGTGCCAGCATCGGACAAGACAGAACTGGGGCCAACGTCCTGACTTTC. Supplemented by reference TRBV11-3 and TRBJ2-6, the full variable domain reads EAGVVQSPRYKIIEKKQPVAFWCNPISGHNTLYWYLQNLGQGPELLIRYENEEAVDDSQLPKDRFSAERLKGVDSTLKIQPAELGDSAVYLCASIGQDRTGANVLTFGAGSRLTVL.

This chain links TRBV19 with TRBJ1-5, with TRBD1 matching 10 bases. Germline CDR1 and CDR2: LNHDA and SQIVND (reference sequence). The CDR3 is made up of 16 amino acids. The CDR3 DNA follows: TGTGCTACTCAGGCTGACAGGGGGCTGTGGAATCAGCCCCAGCATTTT. This translates into CATQADRGLWNQPQHF.

This rearrangement joins TRBV7-8 to TRBJ1-6; D uncertain. V lost 5 bases and J lost 6, with 14 bases in between. Germline CDR1 SGHVS, CDR2 FQNEAQ. The CDR3 spans 15 residues. The CDR3 sequence is CASSLVGVGNSPLHF. DNA of the CDR3: TGTGCCAGCAGCCTGGTTGGGGTTGGTAATTCACCCCTCCACTTT.

The V gene is TRBV19, the J gene TRBJ2-1, with D uncertain. This CDR3 comprises 12 residues. V shed 1 base and J shed 7 bases, with 5 bases lying between them. The germline gives CDR1 LNHDA, CDR2 SQIVND (reference sequence). Here the CDR3 reads CASSIGWNEQFF. In nucleotides, the CDR3 is TGTGCCAGTAGTATAGGATGGAATGAGCAGTTCTTC.

The rearrangement joins TRBV19 to TRBJ1-5, with a possible D match to TRBD1 (5 bases). Per the germline V gene, CDR1 is LNHDA and CDR2 is SQIVND (reference sequence). Between the trimmed V and J ends, which lost 3 bases and 4 bases, there was a span of 19 bases. The CDR3 sequence is 17 residues long. In DNA form, the CDR3 reads TGTGCCAGTAGTATGGGCTGGGGCACTCAGTGGAATCAGCCCCAGCATTTT. Its translation is CASSMGWGTQWNQPQHF. Filled out from reference TRBV19 and TRBJ1-5, the complete variable domain reads DGGITQSPKYLFRKEGQNVTLSCEQNLNHDAMYWYRQDPGQGLRLIYYSQIVNDFQKGDIAEGYSVSREKKESFPLTVTSAQKNPTAFYLCASSMGWGTQWNQPQHFGDGTRLSIL.

V and J are TRBV5-1 and TRBJ2-5; TRBD1 or TRBD2 may be the D gene (5 bases each). Germline V gene sequence: CDR1 SGHRS, CDR2 YFSETQ. Trimming shortened V by 7 bases and J by 5 bases, and 21 bases separated the two germline ends. The CDR3 is made up of 15 amino acids. Written as DNA, the CDR3 is TGCGCCAGCGAGCCTGGGACCCGCTTGGGGGAGACCCAGTACTTC. This translates into CASEPGTRLGETQYF.

The CDR3 sequence is CASSPSRDRWYDNSPLHF. CDR3 in DNA: TGTGCCAGCAGCCCCTCCCGGGACAGGTGGTACGATAATTCACCCCTCCACTTT. The chain carries TRBV5-4 and TRBJ1-6; 8 bases map to TRBD1. Germline loops: CDR1 SGHNT, CDR2 YYREEE (reference sequence). V lost 4 bases, J lost 5 bases, and 14 bases stayed unmatched. This CDR3 spans 18 amino acids.

The V call is TRBV2, the J call TRBJ2-3; 8 bases align to TRBD2. The ends lost 5 bases at V and 0 bases at J; junction bases unmatched: 4. The germline V gene has CDR1 SNHLY and CDR2 FYNNEI. This CDR3 spans 15 amino acids. As DNA, the CDR3 is TGTGCCAGCAGTATAAGCGGGGGAAGCACAGATACGCAGTATTTT. Protein sequence: CASSISGGSTDTQYF. The full variable domain, its missing parts supplied by reference TRBV2 and TRBJ2-3, is EPEVTQTPSHQVTQMGQEVILRCVPISNHLYFYWYRQILGQKVEFLVSFYNNEISEKSEIFDDQFSVERPDGSNFTLKIRSTKLEDSAMYFCASSISGGSTDTQYFGPGTRLTVL.

V usage is TRBV5-4 and J usage is TRBJ1-1; 7 nucleotides align to TRBD1. The junction had 8 bases not matched to a gene; V was cut back by 4 bases and J by 5 bases. Per germline, CDR1 SGHNT and CDR2 YYREEE (reference sequence). The CDR3 consists of 14 residues. The DNA of the CDR3 is TGTGCCAGCAGCGCAACAGGGGTGGGAACTGAAGCTTTCTTT. It is translated as CASSATGVGTEAFF.

The chain employs TRBV10-2 and TRBJ1-6, with 9 positions matching TRBD1. The germline V gene has CDR1 WSHSY and CDR2 SAAADI. Germline trimming cut 10 bases from V and 7 bases from J; bases unmatched to any gene: 8. The CDR3 is 14 amino acids. CDR3 loop: CATQGQGLNSPLHF. DNA for the CDR3: TGCGCCACCCAGGGACAGGGTTTGAATTCACCCCTCCACTTT.

V and J are TRBV20-1 and TRBJ1-4, with D possibly matching TRBD1 (6 bases). CDR1 and CDR2 (germline): DFQATT, SNEGSKA (reference sequence). This CDR3 contains 15 residues. The V gene lost 3 bases and the J gene lost 6 bases, with 17 bases spanning the gap. In nucleotides, the CDR3 is TGCAGTGCTAGTCCCGGGACAAATGGGGATGAAAAACTGTTTTTT. It specifies CSASPGTNGDEKLFF.

J is TRBJ2-7 and V is TRBV7-9; no clear D. CDR1 and CDR2 from the germline V gene are SEHNR and FQNEAQ (reference sequence). The germline V and J ends were trimmed by 6 bases and 3 bases, with 6 bases remaining between them. This CDR3 is 11 amino acids long. The CDR3 DNA reads as TGTGCCAGCAGTACAAGCTACGAGCAGTACTTC. Translation: CASSTSYEQYF.

The chain combines TRBV12-3 or TRBV12-4 with TRBJ2-2; no firm D call. The CDR3 has 12 amino acids. With 2 bases removed from V and 2 bases from J, the gap between germline ends came to 0 bases. The CDR3 DNA reads as TGTGCCAGCAGTTTAAACACCGGGGAGCTGTTTTTT. Its protein product is CASSLNTGELFF.

In its sample, this clone was seen a few times. The chain links TRBV10-2 to TRBJ1-2; a possible D gene is TRBD1 (6 bases). The V and J ends lost 6 bases and 2 bases respectively, with 10 bases between them. The length of the CDR3 is 13 residues. Germline V gene sequence: CDR1 WSHSY, CDR2 SAAADI. The CDR3 loop is CASSPDRNYGYTF. The CDR3 DNA follows: TGCGCCAGCAGCCCCGACAGGAACTATGGCTACACCTTC.

This chain connects TRBV28 to TRBJ2-7; TRBD1 is a possible D gene (6 bases). The CDR3 length is 12 residues. V gave up 6 bases and J gave up 4 bases, with 10 bases separating them. Germline V gene sequence: CDR1 MDHEN, CDR2 SYDVKM. The CDR3 here is CASSTGQYEQYF. DNA of the CDR3: TGTGCCAGCAGCACAGGACAGTACGAGCAGTACTTC.

V usage is TRBV5-1 and J usage is TRBJ1-1, with a tentative D call TRBD1 (6 bases). The length of the CDR3 is 16 residues. The germline V gene encodes CDR1 SGHRS and CDR2 YFSETQ. The V gene lost 4 bases and the J gene lost 1 base, with 17 bases spanning the gap. CDR3 DNA sequence: TGCGCCAGCAGCCAGGGGAGAGGCGAAGGGAACACTGAAGCTTTCTTT. Protein sequence: CASSQGRGEGNTEAFF. Drawing the rest from reference TRBV5-1 and TRBJ1-1, the complete variable domain is KAGVTQTPRYLIKTRGQQVTLSCSPISGHRSVSWYQQTPGQGLQFLFEYFSETQRNKGNFPGRFSGRQFSNSRSEMNVSTLELGDSALYLCASSQGRGEGNTEAFFGQGTRLTVV.

V and J are TRBV11-2 and TRBJ2-7, with 7 bases that match TRBD2. V was clipped by 1 base and J by 2 bases; unmatched bases: 2. The CDR3 totals 14 residues. Germline V lookup: CDR1 SGHAT, CDR2 FQNNGV. The CDR3 here is CASSLAGLAYEQYF. The CDR3 nucleotides are TGTGCCAGCAGCTTAGCCGGACTAGCCTACGAGCAGTACTTC.

About this clone itself: In the same sample, other DNA sequences code for this CDR3. V and J are TRBV28 and TRBJ1-5; D remains ambiguous. The length of the CDR3 is 12 residues. Per the germline V gene, CDR1 is MDHEN and CDR2 is SYDVKM. V gave up 3 bases and J gave up 6 bases, with 6 bases separating them. Here the CDR3 reads CASSFGRQPQHF. CDR3 DNA sequence: TGTGCCAGCAGTTTTGGGCGTCAGCCCCAGCATTTT.

The CDR3 is CASSSGPGYTF. CDR3 nucleotide sequence: TGCGCCAGCAGCTCCGGACCTGGCTACACCTTC. This chain uses TRBV5-1 with TRBJ1-2; D is uncertain. The CDR3 is made up of 11 amino acids. Trimming took 3 bases from V and 7 from J, leaving 7 bases between them. Germline lookup yields CDR1 SGHRS and CDR2 YFSETQ.